This T cell receptor (beta chain) is drawn from a study of cytomegalovirus exposure and HLA in healthy donors. Findings and limits, study-wide: Some 17,000 TCR beta sequences were associated with HLA alleles at 0.05 false discovery rate in a later analysis. TCR beta V- and J-gene trimming was later associated with a missense DCLRE1C variant.

The study did not record CMV serostatus for this donor. Primers for the PCR totalled 60 Vbeta and 13 Jbeta. TCRdb keeps only in-frame clones here, not all; method: immunoSEQ multiplex PCR. The data show some 170,000 clones, 70% to 85% seen once. As to this clone: Antigen specificity is unknown.

V was pared by 0 bases and J by 0 bases, with 13 bases between. This CDR3 spans 17 amino acids. Per germline, CDR1 SGDLS and CDR2 YYNGEE. The V call is TRBV9, the J call TRBJ2-1; D unclear. The sequenced sample was PBMCs. This receptor was identified in a human donor in good health. CDR3 DNA sequence: TGTGCCAGCAGCGTAGGTGTAGTTCTGAGCTCCTACAATGAGCAGTTCTTC. It translates to CASSVGVVLSSYNEQFF. Based on the CDR3 plus reference TRBV9 and TRBJ2-1, the full variable domain is DSGVTQTPKHLITATGQRVTLRCSPRSGDLSVYWYQQSLDQGLQFLIQYYNGEERAKGNILERFSAQQFPDLHSELNLSSLELGDSALYFCASSVGVVLSSYNEQFFGPGTRLTVL.